This T cell receptor (beta chain) was sequenced during a study of response to subunit inactivated influenza vaccine. The germline CDR1 and CDR2 sequences are DFQATT and SNEGSKA (reference sequence). The CDR3 length is 13 residues. The J segment lost 4 bases and the V segment lost 5 bases, leaving 3 bases of the junction unmatched. TCRdb independently ran MiXCR on the RT-PCR reads; one entry per CDR3 protein. The data hold about 520,000 distinct CDR3 sequences, with around 25% observed a single time. This clonotype was sampled from a man aged 45-65 years who received an inactivated influenza vaccine. The material was CD4+ T cells sorted from PBMCs, obtained 4 to 6 days after vaccination. J is TRBJ2-1 and V is TRBV20-1, with 9 bases matching TRBD1. Here the CDR3 DNA reads TGCAGTGCTGGGACAGGGTTGTACAATGAGCAGTTCTTC. Encoded protein: CSAGTGLYNEQFF.